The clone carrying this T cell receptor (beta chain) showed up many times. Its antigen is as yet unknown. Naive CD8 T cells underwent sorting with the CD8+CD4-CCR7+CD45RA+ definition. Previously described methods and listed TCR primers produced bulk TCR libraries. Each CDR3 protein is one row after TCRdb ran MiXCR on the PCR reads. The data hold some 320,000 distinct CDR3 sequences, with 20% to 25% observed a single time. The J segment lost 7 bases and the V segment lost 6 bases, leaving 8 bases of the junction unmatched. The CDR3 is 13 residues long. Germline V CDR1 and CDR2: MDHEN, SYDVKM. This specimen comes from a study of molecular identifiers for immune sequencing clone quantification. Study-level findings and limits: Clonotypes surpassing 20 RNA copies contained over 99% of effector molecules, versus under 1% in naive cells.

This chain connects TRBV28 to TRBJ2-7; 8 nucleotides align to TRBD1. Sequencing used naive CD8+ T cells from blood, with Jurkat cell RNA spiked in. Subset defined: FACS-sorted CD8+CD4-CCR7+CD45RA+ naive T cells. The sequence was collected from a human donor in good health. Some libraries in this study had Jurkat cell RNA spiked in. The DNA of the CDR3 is TGTGCCAGCAGCGATGGACAGGGCTTGGAGCAGTACTTC. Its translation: CASSDGQGLEQYF.